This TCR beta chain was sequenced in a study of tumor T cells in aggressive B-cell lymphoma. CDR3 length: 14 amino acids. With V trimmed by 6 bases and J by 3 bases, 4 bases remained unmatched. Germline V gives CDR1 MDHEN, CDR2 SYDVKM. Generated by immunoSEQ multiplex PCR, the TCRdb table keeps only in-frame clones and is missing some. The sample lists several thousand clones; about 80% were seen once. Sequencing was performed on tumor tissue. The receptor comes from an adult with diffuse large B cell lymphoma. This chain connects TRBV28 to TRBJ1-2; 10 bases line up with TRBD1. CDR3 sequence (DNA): TGTGCCAGCAGACTGGGGACAGGGGACTATGGCTACACCTTC. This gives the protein CASRLGTGDYGYTF.